The table lists the clone carrying this T cell receptor (beta chain) with a few counts. Its matching antigen is unknown. The data were taken from a study of CD8 T cells in ankylosing spondylitis. The CDR3 spans 15 residues. J lost 2 bases, V lost 5 bases, and 6 bases had no gene match. CDR1 SNHLY and CDR2 FYNNEI come from the germline V gene. Study-wide findings and caveats: The clones that were linked to disease were reported to be significantly enriched in matched synovial fluid samples from ankylosing spondylitis patients. Previously reported in reactive arthritis synovial fluid and blood were some of the motif variants. Relatively scarce in peripheral blood, disease-linked clones were CD8+. It appeared that ankylosing spondylitis blood was characterized by a TCR beta motif of under ten highly homologous variants.

TCRdb called the 5' RACE reads again in MiXCR, with one record for every CDR3 protein. The data hold some 450,000 distinct CDR3 sequences, with roughly 18% observed a single time. The source material was blood, either unsorted or a sorted T cell fraction (not recorded which). This sequence originates from a male donor with ankylosing spondylitis. The chain links TRBV2 to TRBJ2-5, with 9 positions matching TRBD2. The CDR3 here is CASSSASGAQETQYF. In DNA form, the CDR3 reads TGTGCCAGCAGTTCGGCTAGCGGGGCGCAAGAGACCCAGTACTTC. Using reference TRBV2 and TRBJ2-5 for the parts outside the CDR3, the full variable domain is EPEVTQTPSHQVTQMGQEVILRCVPISNHLYFYWYRQILGQKVEFLVSFYNNEISEKSEIFDDQFSVERPDGSNFTLKIRSTKLEDSAMYFCASSSASGAQETQYFGPGTRLLVL.